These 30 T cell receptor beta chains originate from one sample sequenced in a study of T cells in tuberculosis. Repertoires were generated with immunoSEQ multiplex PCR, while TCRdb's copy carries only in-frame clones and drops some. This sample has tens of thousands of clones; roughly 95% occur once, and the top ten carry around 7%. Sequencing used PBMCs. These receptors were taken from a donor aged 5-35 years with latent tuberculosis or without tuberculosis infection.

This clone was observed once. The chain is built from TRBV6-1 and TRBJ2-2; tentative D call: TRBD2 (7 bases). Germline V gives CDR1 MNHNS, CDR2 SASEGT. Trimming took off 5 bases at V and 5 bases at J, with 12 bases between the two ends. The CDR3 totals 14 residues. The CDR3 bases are TGTGCCAGCAGTCTCGGGGGGCAGACCGGGGAGCTGTTTTTT. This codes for CASSLGGQTGELFF.

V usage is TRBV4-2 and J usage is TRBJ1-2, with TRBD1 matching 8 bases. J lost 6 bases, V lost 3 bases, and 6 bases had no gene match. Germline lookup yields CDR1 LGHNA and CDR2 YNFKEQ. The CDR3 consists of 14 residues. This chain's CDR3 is CASSHPQGGNGYTF. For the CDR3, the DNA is TGTGCCAGCAGCCACCCACAGGGGGGGAATGGCTACACCTTC.

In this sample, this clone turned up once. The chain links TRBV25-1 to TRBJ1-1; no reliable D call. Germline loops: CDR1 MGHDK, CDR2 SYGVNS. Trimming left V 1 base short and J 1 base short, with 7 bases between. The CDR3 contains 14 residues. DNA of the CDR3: TGTGCCAGCAGTGAATCTTTAGCGAACACTGAAGCTTTCTTT. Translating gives CASSESLANTEAFF.

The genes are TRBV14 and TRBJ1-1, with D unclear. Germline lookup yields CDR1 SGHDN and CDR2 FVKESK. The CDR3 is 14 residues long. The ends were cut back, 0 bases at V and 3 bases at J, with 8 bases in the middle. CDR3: CASSQEAGYTEAFF. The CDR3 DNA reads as TGTGCCAGCAGCCAAGAAGCAGGATACACTGAAGCTTTCTTT. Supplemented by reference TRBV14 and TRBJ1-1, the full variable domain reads EAGVTQFPSHSVIEKGQTVTLRCDPISGHDNLYWYRRVMGKEIKFLLHFVKESKQDESGMPNNRFLAERTGGTYSTLKVQPAELEDSGVYFCASSQEAGYTEAFFGQGTRLTVV.

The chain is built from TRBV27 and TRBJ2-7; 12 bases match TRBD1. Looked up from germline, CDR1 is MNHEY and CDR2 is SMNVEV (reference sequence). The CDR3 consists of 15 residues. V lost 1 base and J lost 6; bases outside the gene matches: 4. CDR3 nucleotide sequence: TGTGCCAGCAGTTTATGGGGACAGGGGGCAGCCGAGCAGTACTTC. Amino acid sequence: CASSLWGQGAAEQYF.

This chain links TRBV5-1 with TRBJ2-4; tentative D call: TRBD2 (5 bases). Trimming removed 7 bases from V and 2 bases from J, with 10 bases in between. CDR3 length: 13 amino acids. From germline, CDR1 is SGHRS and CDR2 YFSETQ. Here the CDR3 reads CASAEGSKNIQYF. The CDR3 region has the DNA TGCGCCAGCGCCGAGGGATCCAAAAACATTCAGTACTTC.

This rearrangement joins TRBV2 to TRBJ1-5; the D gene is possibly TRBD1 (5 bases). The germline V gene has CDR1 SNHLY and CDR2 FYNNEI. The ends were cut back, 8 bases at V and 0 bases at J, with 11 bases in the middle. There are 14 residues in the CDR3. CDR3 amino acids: CASWQGNSNQPQHF. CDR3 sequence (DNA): TGTGCCAGCTGGCAGGGCAATAGCAATCAGCCCCAGCATTTT.

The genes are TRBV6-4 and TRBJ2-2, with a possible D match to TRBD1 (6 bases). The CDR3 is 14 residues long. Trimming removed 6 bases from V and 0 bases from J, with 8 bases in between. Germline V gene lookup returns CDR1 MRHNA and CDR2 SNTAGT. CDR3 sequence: CASRDSANTGELFF. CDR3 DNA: TGTGCCAGCAGGGACAGCGCGAACACCGGGGAGCTGTTTTTT.

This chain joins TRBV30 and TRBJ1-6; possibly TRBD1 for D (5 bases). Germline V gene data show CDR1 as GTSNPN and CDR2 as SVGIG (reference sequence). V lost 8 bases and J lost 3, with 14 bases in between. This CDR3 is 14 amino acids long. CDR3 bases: TGTGCCGGCCTGTTGGGGCGCTATAATTCACCCCTCCACTTT. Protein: CAGLLGRYNSPLHF.

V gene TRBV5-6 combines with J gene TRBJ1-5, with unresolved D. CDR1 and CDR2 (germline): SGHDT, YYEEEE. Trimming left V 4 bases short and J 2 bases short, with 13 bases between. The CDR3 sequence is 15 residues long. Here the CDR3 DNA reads TGTGCCAGCAGCCTCGGGGTAGAGGGCAATCAGCCCCAGCATTTT. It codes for CASSLGVEGNQPQHF.

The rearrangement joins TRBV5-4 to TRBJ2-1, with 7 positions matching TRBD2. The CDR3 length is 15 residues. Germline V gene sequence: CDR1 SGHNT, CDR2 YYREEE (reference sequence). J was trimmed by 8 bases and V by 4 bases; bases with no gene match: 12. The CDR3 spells CASSGEGHGTDEQFF. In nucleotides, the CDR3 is TGTGCCAGCAGCGGGGAGGGTCATGGTACGGATGAGCAGTTCTTC.

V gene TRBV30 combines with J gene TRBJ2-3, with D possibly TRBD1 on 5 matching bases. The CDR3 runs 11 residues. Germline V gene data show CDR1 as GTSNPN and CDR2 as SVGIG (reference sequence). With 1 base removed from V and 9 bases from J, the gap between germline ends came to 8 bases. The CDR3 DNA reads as TGTGCCTGGAGTGGACCAGGGACGCAGTATTTT. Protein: CAWSGPGTQYF.

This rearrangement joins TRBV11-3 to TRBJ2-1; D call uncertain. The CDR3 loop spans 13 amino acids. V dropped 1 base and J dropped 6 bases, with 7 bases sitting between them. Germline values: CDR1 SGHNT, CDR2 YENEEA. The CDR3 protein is CASSLGGLNEQFF. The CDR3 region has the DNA TGTGCCAGCAGCTTAGGCGGTCTCAATGAGCAGTTCTTC.

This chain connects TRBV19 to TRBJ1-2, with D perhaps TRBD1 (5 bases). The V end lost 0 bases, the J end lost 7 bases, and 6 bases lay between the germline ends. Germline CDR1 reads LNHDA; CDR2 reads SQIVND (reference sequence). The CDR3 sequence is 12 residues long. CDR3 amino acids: CASSIDRAGYTF. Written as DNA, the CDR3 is TGTGCCAGTAGTATAGACAGGGCTGGCTACACCTTC.

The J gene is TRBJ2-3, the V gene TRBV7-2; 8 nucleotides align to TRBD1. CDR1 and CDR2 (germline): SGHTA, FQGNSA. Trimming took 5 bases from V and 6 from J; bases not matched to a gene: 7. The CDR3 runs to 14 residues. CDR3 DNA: TGTGCCAGCAGCCCCAGGGGGCGGGTGGATACGCAGTATTTT. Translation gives CASSPRGRVDTQYF.

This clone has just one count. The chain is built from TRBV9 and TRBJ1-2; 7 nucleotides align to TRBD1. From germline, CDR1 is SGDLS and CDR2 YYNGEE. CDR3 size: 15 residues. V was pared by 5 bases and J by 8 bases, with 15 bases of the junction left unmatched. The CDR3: CASSLVTGKEGGYTF. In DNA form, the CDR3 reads TGTGCCAGCAGTCTTGTGACAGGGAAAGAAGGGGGCTACACCTTC.

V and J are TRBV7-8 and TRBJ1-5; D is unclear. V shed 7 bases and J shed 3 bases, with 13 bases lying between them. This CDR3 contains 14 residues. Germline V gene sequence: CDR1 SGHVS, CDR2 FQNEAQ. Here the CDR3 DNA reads TGTGCCAGCACCCCCGGCGGGGTCAATCAGCCCCAGCATTTT. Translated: CASTPGGVNQPQHF.

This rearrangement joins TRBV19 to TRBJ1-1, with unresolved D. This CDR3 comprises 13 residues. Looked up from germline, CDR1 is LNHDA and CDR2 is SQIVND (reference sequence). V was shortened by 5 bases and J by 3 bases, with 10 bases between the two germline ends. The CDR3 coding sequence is TGTGCCAGTAGTTCGGGGAGGCACACTGAAGCTTTCTTT. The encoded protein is CASSSGRHTEAFF.

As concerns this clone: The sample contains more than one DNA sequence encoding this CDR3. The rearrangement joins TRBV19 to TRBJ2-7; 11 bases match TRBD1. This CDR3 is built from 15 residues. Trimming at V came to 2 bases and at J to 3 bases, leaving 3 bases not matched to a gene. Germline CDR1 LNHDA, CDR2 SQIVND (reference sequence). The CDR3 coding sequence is TGTGCCAGTAGTATAACTGGGACAGGGGGCTACGAGCAGTACTTC. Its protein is CASSITGTGGYEQYF.

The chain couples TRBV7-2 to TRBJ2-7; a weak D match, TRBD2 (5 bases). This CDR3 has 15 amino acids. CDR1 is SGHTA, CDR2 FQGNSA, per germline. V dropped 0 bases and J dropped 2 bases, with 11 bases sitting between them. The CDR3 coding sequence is TGTGCCAGCAGCTTAGCTTGGACTTCAACCTACGAGCAGTACTTC. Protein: CASSLAWTSTYEQYF.

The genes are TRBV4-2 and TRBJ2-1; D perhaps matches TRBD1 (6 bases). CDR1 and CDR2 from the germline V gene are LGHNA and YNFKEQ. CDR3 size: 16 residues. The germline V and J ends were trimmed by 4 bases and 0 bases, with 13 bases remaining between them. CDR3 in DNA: TGTGCCAGCAGCCTGGGACACTCGAGCTCCTACAATGAGCAGTTCTTC. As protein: CASSLGHSSSYNEQFF.

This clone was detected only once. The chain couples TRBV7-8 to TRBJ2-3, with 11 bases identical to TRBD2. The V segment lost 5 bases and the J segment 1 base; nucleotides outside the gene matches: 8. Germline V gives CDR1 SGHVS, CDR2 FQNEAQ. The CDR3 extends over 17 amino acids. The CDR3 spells CASSPTLAGAGTDTQYF. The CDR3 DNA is TGTGCCAGCAGCCCTACACTAGCGGGAGCGGGCACAGATACGCAGTATTTT. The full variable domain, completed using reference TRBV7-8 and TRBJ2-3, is GAGVSQSPRYKVAKRGQDVALRCDPISGHVSLFWYQQALGQGPEFLTYFQNEAQLDKSGLPSDRFFAERPEGSVSTLKIQRTQQEDSAVYLCASSPTLAGAGTDTQYFGPGTRLTVL.

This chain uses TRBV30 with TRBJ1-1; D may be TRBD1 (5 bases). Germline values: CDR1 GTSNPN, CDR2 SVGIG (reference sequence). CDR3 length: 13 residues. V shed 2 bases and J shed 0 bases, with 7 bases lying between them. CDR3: CAWSSRVNTEAFF. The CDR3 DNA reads TGTGCCTGGAGTTCCAGGGTGAACACTGAAGCTTTCTTT.

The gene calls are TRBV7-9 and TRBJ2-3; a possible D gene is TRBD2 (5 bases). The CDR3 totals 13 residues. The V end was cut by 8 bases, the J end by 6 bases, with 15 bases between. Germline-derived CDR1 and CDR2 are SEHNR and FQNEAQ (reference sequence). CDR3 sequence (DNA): TGTGCCAGCGAACCAGGAGGCCCCGATACGCAGTATTTT. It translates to CASEPGGPDTQYF.

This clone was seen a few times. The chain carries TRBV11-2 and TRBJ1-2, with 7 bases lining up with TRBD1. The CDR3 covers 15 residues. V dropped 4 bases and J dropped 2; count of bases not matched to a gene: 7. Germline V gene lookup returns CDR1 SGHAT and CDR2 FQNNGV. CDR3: CASSSLLTGNYGYTF. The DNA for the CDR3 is TGTGCCAGCAGCTCCTTACTGACAGGGAACTATGGCTACACCTTC.

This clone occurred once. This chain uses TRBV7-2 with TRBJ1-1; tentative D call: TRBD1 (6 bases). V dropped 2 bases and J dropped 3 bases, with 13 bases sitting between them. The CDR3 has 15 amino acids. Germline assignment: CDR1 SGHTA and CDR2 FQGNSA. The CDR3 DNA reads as TGTGCCAGCAGCTTAAAACAGGGATTGGACACTGAAGCTTTCTTT. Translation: CASSLKQGLDTEAFF.

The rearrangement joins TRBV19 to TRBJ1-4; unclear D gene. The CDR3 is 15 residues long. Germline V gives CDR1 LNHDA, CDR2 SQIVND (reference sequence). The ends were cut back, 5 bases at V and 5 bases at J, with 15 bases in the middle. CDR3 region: CASSAYGFSNEKLFF. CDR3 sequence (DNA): TGTGCCAGTAGTGCGTACGGGTTTAGCAATGAAAAACTGTTTTTT.

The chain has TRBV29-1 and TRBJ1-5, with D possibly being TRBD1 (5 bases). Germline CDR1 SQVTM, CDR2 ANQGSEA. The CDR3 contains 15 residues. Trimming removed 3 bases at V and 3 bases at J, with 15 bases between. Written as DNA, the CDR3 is TGCAGCGTTGATGAGTTTGACAGTATCAATCAGCCCCAGCATTTT. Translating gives CSVDEFDSINQPQHF.

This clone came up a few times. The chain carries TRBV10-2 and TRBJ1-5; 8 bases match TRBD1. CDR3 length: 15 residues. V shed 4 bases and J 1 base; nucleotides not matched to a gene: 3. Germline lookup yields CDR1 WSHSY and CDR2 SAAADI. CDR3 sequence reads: CASSGTGRSNQPQHF. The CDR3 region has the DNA TGCGCCAGCAGTGGGACAGGGAGGAGCAATCAGCCCCAGCATTTT.

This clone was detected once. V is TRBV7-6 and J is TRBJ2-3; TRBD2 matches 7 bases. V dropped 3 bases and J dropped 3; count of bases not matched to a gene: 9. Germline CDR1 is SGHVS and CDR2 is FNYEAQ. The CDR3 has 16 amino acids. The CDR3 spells CASSFRTGGGTDTQYF. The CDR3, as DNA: TGTGCCAGCAGCTTCCGGACGGGAGGAGGGACAGATACGCAGTATTTT.